The sequence of this TCR beta chain was determined in a study of radiotherapy plus CTLA-4 blockade in lung cancer. Looking at the study overall: Objective responses were recorded in around 18% of patients, with disease control recorded in about 29%. Study findings and constraints: In blood, early T cell clone dynamics reportedly predicted response best, together with interferon-beta.

Germline lookup yields CDR1 SQVTM and CDR2 ANQGSEA. The J segment lost 2 bases and the V segment lost 4 bases, leaving 5 bases of the junction unmatched. The CDR3 is 14 amino acids. As regards this clone: Its antigen is still unknown.

Only in-frame clones appear in the TCRdb table, and some are missing; sequencing was by immunoSEQ multiplex PCR. The sample holds around 72,000 clones; roughly 80% are singletons and the top ten take 7% to 8.5%. This chain uses TRBV29-1 with TRBJ2-3, with 8 positions matching TRBD2. The specimen comprised peripheral blood, sampled from a patient treated with radiotherapy plus ipilimumab. This receptor was obtained from a human donor with non-small cell lung cancer who had a complete response to radiotherapy plus ipilimumab. CDR3 in amino acids: CSVGSGGFTDTQYF. The DNA for the CDR3 is TGCAGCGTTGGCAGCGGGGGATTCACAGATACGCAGTATTTT.